This T cell receptor (beta chain) emerged from a study of monozygotic twins with inflammatory bowel disease. Added by template switching were UMIs that each held a 6-nucleotide sample barcode. TCRdb processed the 5' RACE reads again and assigns one entry to each CDR3 protein, with no DNA. The sample features about 200,000 distinct CDR3 sequences, with roughly 7.5% in its top ten. Per the germline V gene, CDR1 is MGHRA and CDR2 is YSYEKL. The CDR3 spans 16 residues. The sequence derives from a human donor with ulcerative colitis or Crohn's disease, or a healthy co-twin of an affected twin (not recorded which). The sample consisted of blood. This chain connects TRBV4-1 to TRBJ2-5. CDR3 protein: CASSQVVTGNQETQYF.